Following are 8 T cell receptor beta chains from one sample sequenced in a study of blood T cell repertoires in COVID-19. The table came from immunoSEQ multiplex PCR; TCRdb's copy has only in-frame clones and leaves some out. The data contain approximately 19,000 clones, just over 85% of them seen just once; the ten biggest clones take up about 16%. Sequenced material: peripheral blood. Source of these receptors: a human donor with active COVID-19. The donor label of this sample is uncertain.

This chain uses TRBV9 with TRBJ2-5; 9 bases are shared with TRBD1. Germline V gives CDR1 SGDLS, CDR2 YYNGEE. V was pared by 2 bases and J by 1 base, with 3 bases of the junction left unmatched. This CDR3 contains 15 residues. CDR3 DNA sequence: TGTGCCAGCAGCGTCGGGACAGGGCTCCAAGAGACCCAGTACTTC. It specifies CASSVGTGLQETQYF.

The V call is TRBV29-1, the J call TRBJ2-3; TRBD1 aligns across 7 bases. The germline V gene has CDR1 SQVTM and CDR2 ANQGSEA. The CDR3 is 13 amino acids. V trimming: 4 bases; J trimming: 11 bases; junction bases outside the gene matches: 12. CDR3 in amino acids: CSVVPPDRAKQYF. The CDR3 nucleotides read TGCAGCGTTGTTCCGCCTGACAGGGCAAAGCAGTATTTT.

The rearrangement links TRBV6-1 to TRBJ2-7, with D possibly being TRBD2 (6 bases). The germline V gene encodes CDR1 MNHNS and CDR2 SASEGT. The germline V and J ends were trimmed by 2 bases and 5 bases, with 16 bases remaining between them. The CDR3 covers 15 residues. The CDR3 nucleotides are TGTGCCAGCAGTGAACCTGGTAGGAGGGGAAACGAGCAGTACTTC. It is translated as CASSEPGRRGNEQYF.

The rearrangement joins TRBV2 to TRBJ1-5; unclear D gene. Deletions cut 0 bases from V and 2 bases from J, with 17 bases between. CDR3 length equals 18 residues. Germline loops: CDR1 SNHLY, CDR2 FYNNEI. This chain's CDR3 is CASSEALVIALGNQPQHF. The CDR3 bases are TGTGCCAGCAGTGAAGCGCTAGTCATTGCGTTGGGCAATCAGCCCCAGCATTTT. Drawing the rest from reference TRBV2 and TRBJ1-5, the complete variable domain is EPEVTQTPSHQVTQMGQEVILRCVPISNHLYFYWYRQILGQKVEFLVSFYNNEISEKSEIFDDQFSVERPDGSNFTLKIRSTKLEDSAMYFCASSEALVIALGNQPQHFGDGTRLSIL.

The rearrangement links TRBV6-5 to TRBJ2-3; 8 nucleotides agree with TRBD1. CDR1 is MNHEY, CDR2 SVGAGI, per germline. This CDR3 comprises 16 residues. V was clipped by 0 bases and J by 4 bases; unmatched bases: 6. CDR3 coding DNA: TGTGCCAGCAGTTACTCTAGGACAGGGTTGGCAGATACGCAGTATTTT. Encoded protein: CASSYSRTGLADTQYF.

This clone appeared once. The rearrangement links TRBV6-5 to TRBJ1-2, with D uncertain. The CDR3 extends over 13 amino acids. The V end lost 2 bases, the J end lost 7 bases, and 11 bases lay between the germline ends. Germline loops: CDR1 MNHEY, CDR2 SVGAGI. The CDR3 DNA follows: TGTGCCAGCAGTTACCCGGACTCGTCTGGCTACACCTTC. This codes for CASSYPDSSGYTF.

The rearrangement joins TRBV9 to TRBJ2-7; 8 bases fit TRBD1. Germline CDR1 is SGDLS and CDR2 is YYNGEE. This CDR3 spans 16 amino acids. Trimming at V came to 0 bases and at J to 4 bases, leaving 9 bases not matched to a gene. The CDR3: CASSVGGQGIGYEQYF. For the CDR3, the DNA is TGTGCCAGCAGCGTAGGAGGACAGGGAATAGGGTACGAGCAGTACTTC.

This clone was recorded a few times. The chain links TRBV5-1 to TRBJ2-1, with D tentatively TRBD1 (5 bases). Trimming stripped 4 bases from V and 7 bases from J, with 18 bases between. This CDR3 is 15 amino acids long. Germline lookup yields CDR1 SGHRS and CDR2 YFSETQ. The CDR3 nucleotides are TGCGCCAGCAGCGACCCGGCGACAGCTTTAAATGAGCAGTTCTTC. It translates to CASSDPATALNEQFF. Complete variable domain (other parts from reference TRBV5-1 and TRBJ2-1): KAGVTQTPRYLIKTRGQQVTLSCSPISGHRSVSWYQQTPGQGLQFLFEYFSETQRNKGNFPGRFSGRQFSNSRSEMNVSTLELGDSALYLCASSDPATALNEQFFGPGTRLTVL.